The 30 T cell receptor beta chains below all came from one sample that was sequenced in a study of blood T cell repertoires in COVID-19. Profiling relied on immunoSEQ multiplex PCR, and the TCRdb table lists in-frame clones only, not all of them. The sample consists of some 220,000 clones, roughly 84% of them appearing once. Specimen: peripheral blood. These receptors all stem from a man aged 45-65 years with active or convalescent COVID-19.

The CDR3 coding sequence is TGCAGCGTTGATTTACTAGCGGGAACAGATACGCAGTATTTT. Translated, it gives CSVDLLAGTDTQYF. The V call is TRBV29-1, the J call TRBJ2-3, with TRBD2 matching 10 bases. CDR1 SQVTM and CDR2 ANQGSEA come from the germline V gene. With V trimmed by 3 bases and J by 3 bases, 3 bases remained unmatched. This CDR3 is built from 14 residues.

This sequence joins TRBV6-2 or TRBV6-3 and TRBJ1-3, with D hard to call. Germline-derived CDR1 and CDR2 are MNHEY and SVGEGT. The CDR3 spans 16 residues. V shed 6 bases and J shed 0 bases, with 15 bases lying between them. CDR3 bases: TGTGCCAGCAGACCTCCTGACGGGATCTCTGGAAACACCATATATTTT. Translation gives CASRPPDGISGNTIYF.

This chain uses TRBV18 with TRBJ2-3, with a weak D call TRBD2 (6 bases). The CDR3 is 15 residues long. Germline V gene lookup returns CDR1 KGHSH and CDR2 LQKENI. Trimming removed 2 bases from V and 4 bases from J, with 13 bases in between. The CDR3: CASSPTRERADTQYF. CDR3 bases: TGTGCCAGCTCACCAACACGGGAGCGGGCAGATACGCAGTATTTT.

This chain links TRBV15 with TRBJ1-1; D is unclear. CDR3 length equals 13 residues. Germline V CDR1 and CDR2: LNHNV, YYDKDF (reference sequence). Trimming took off 3 bases at V and 2 bases at J, with 7 bases between the two ends. CDR3 in DNA: TGTGCCACCAGCAGCGGTCAAAACACTGAAGCTTTCTTT. Translated: CATSSGQNTEAFF.

This clone was seen just once. This chain connects TRBV7-2 to TRBJ1-1, with 7 bases aligning to TRBD1. Germline CDR1 is SGHTA and CDR2 is FQGNSA. Trimming at V came to 4 bases and at J to 7 bases, leaving 9 bases not matched to a gene. The CDR3 is 14 residues long. In nucleotides, the CDR3 is TGTGCCAGCAGCTATAAGACAGGGTACGGTGAAGCTTTCTTT. Amino acid sequence: CASSYKTGYGEAFF.

The chain carries TRBV15 and TRBJ2-2; TRBD2 agrees at 8 bases. The germline CDR1 and CDR2 sequences are LNHNV and YYDKDF (reference sequence). The CDR3 covers 21 residues. Trimming removed 8 bases from V and 4 bases from J; junction bases left unmatched: 27. In DNA, the CDR3 is TGTGCCACCGAACCCGGAGTTAGAGGACTAGCTTCTAGGTCGGGCACCGGGGAGCTGTTTTTT. Translation gives CATEPGVRGLASRSGTGELFF.

The rearrangement uses TRBV7-9 and TRBJ1-1; possible D gene TRBD1, 5 bases. Germline V gene lookup returns CDR1 SEHNR and CDR2 FQNEAQ (reference sequence). CDR3 length: 14 residues. Trimming took off 5 bases at V and 2 bases at J, with 12 bases between the two ends. This CDR3 reads CASSGMTVNTEAFF. CDR3 nucleotides: TGTGCCAGCAGCGGAATGACAGTTAACACTGAAGCTTTCTTT.

This clone has a single count. The genes are TRBV5-1 and TRBJ2-2, with D possibly matching TRBD1 (8 bases). The ends were cut back, 4 bases at V and 7 bases at J, with 17 bases in the middle. CDR1 is SGHRS, CDR2 YFSETQ, per germline. This CDR3 has 15 amino acids. The CDR3 DNA sequence: TGCGCCAGCAGCAACAGGACAGGGAGGGGCGGGGAGCTGTTTTTT. Translated, it gives CASSNRTGRGGELFF.

The CDR3 here is CASSLGVGDNSPLHF. The DNA of the CDR3 is TGCGCCAGCAGCTTGGGGGTGGGAGATAATTCACCCCTCCACTTT. The chain has TRBV5-1 and TRBJ1-6; D gene uncertain. The CDR3 runs to 15 residues. Germline CDR1 reads SGHRS; CDR2 reads YFSETQ. V lost 0 bases, J lost 5 bases, and 9 bases lay in between.

This rearrangement joins TRBV7-9 to TRBJ2-2, with 9 bases that match TRBD1. CDR3 length: 16 amino acids. After removal of 5 bases from V and 2 bases from J, the junction contained 6 bases not matched to a gene. Per germline, CDR1 SEHNR and CDR2 FQNEAQ (reference sequence). This CDR3 is CASSRYRGRNTGELFF. The DNA for the CDR3 is TGTGCCAGCAGCAGATACAGGGGGCGCAACACCGGGGAGCTGTTTTTT.

This chain links TRBV5-4 with TRBJ2-3; 11 positions match TRBD2. This CDR3 spans 15 amino acids. Trimming took 3 bases from V and 3 from J; bases not matched to a gene: 3. Germline assignment: CDR1 SGHNT and CDR2 YYREEE (reference sequence). The CDR3 here is CASSSIAGGTDTQYF. DNA of the CDR3: TGTGCCAGCAGCTCGATAGCGGGGGGGACAGATACGCAGTATTTT.

This clone was detected many times. The chain links TRBV2 to TRBJ1-1; tentatively, D is TRBD1 (5 bases). CDR3 length: 14 amino acids. Germline V gene sequence: CDR1 SNHLY, CDR2 FYNNEI. V lost 6 bases to trimming and J lost 4 bases, with 15 bases between them. The CDR3 reads CASRARVGGTEAFF. CDR3 DNA sequence: TGTGCCAGCAGGGCCAGGGTCGGTGGCACTGAAGCTTTCTTT.

This clone was detected only once. The rearrangement uses TRBV5-1 and TRBJ1-2; D is undetermined. Germline V gene sequence: CDR1 SGHRS, CDR2 YFSETQ. Trimming took 0 bases from V and 14 from J, leaving 17 bases between them. The CDR3 contains 13 residues. CDR3: CASSLDSALMYTF. The CDR3 bases are TGCGCCAGCAGCTTGGACTCTGCTCTAATGTATACCTTC.

This sequence joins TRBV19 and TRBJ1-1; 8 bases are shared with TRBD1. This CDR3 has 15 residues. J was trimmed by 3 bases and V by 5 bases; bases with no gene match: 8. Germline V lookup: CDR1 LNHDA, CDR2 SQIVND (reference sequence). CDR3 sequence (DNA): TGTGCCAGTAGTGCCCTACAGGGGGTAGACACTGAAGCTTTCTTT. Its translation: CASSALQGVDTEAFF. The whole variable domain, remainder taken from reference TRBV19 and TRBJ1-1, is DGGITQSPKYLFRKEGQNVTLSCEQNLNHDAMYWYRQDPGQGLRLIYYSQIVNDFQKGDIAEGYSVSREKKESFPLTVTSAQKNPTAFYLCASSALQGVDTEAFFGQGTRLTVV.

The V and J genes are TRBV5-1 and TRBJ2-7; 7 bases fit TRBD1. The junction had 4 bases not matched to a gene; V was cut back by 0 bases and J by 1 base. This CDR3 region has 15 residues. Germline V gene lookup returns CDR1 SGHRS and CDR2 YFSETQ. The CDR3 is CASSLGQGESYEQYV. Here the CDR3 DNA reads TGCGCCAGCAGCTTGGGGCAGGGGGAGTCCTACGAGCAGTACGTC.

The genes are TRBV7-9 and TRBJ1-1; TRBD1 matches at 9 bases. This CDR3 has 13 amino acids. The germline CDR1 and CDR2 sequences are SEHNR and FQNEAQ (reference sequence). V shed 5 bases, J shed 11 bases, and the junction held 9 bases outside the gene matches. The DNA of the CDR3 is TGTGCCAGCAGCGTCCTACAGGGGGCCGAGGCTTTCTTT. Its translation: CASSVLQGAEAFF.

V usage is TRBV6-2 or TRBV6-3 and J usage is TRBJ1-1; D remains ambiguous. This CDR3 spans 15 amino acids. In germline, CDR1 is MNHEY, CDR2 SVGEGT. V was shortened by 1 base and J by 5 bases, with 14 bases between the two germline ends. The CDR3 loop reads CASSYWGGQRTEAFF. The CDR3 nucleotides are TGTGCCAGCAGTTACTGGGGAGGGCAGAGGACTGAAGCTTTCTTT.

V gene TRBV2 combines with J gene TRBJ1-1; the match to TRBD1 covers 7 bases. The CDR3 runs to 12 residues. The germline CDR1 and CDR2 sequences are SNHLY and FYNNEI. V lost 9 bases and J lost 7; bases outside the gene matches: 8. DNA of the CDR3: TGTGCCAGTGACAGGGAACGCGGTGAAGCTTTCTTT. As protein: CASDRERGEAFF.

The V and J genes are TRBV28 and TRBJ1-4, with D uncertain. Trimming cost V 5 bases and J 5 bases, with 12 bases left between them. Germline CDR1 reads MDHEN; CDR2 reads SYDVKM. The CDR3 is 14 residues long. CDR3 DNA: TGTGCCAGCAGTACGTTCGGGAAAAATGAAAAACTGTTTTTT. Residues: CASSTFGKNEKLFF.

The chain is built from TRBV20-1 and TRBJ1-1; weak D call: TRBD1 (6 bases). V lost 3 bases to trimming and J lost 5 bases, with 10 bases between them. The germline V gene has CDR1 DFQATT and CDR2 SNEGSKA (reference sequence). The CDR3 sequence is 12 residues long. As DNA, the CDR3 is TGCAGTGCTAGTAGAGGGACAACTGAAGCTTTCTTT. Protein sequence: CSASRGTTEAFF.

The chain carries TRBV13 and TRBJ2-7; 7 nucleotides align to TRBD2. Germline V lookup: CDR1 PRHDT, CDR2 FYEKMQ (reference sequence). V was pared by 4 bases and J by 1 base, with 4 bases of the junction left unmatched. The CDR3 spans 14 residues. DNA of the CDR3: TGTGCCAGCAGCTCCCCGGGACTATCCTACGAGCAGTACTTC. Protein: CASSSPGLSYEQYF.

In nucleotides, the CDR3 is TGTGCCAGCAGTTATTTCTCTATGCCGGACAATGAGCAGTTCTTC. As protein: CASSYFSMPDNEQFF. The chain recombines TRBV6-2 or TRBV6-3 with TRBJ2-1, with D uncertain. Trimming stripped 3 bases from V and 5 bases from J, with 14 bases between. Per the germline V gene, CDR1 is MNHEY and CDR2 is SVGEGT. This CDR3 is built from 15 residues.

In this sample, this clone turned up a few times. The rearrangement joins TRBV6-2 or TRBV6-3 to TRBJ1-6; D call uncertain. CDR1 MNHEY and CDR2 SVGEGT come from the germline V gene. The CDR3 is 14 residues long. Trimming took 2 bases from V and 3 from J, leaving 5 bases between them. The CDR3: CASSYVNYNSPLHF. The CDR3, as DNA: TGTGCCAGCAGTTACGTCAACTATAATTCACCCCTCCACTTT.

This chain uses TRBV27 with TRBJ2-1, with 9 positions matching TRBD1. CDR3 length: 16 residues. Germline loops: CDR1 MNHEY, CDR2 SMNVEV (reference sequence). Trimming took 3 bases from V and 1 from J; bases not matched to a gene: 4. The CDR3 loop is CASSLTGQGSYNEQFF. CDR3 coding DNA: TGTGCCAGCAGTTTGACGGGACAGGGATCCTACAATGAGCAGTTCTTC.

Only a few counts were recorded for this clone. The chain combines TRBV7-2 with TRBJ2-1; maybe TRBD2 (5 bases). Germline V CDR1 and CDR2: SGHTA, FQGNSA. CDR3 length: 15 residues. V shed 1 base and J shed 2 bases, with 9 bases lying between them. The CDR3 bases are TGTGCCAGCAGCTTAGTATTCGGGACCTACAATGAGCAGTTCTTC. Encoded protein: CASSLVFGTYNEQFF. Using reference TRBV7-2 and TRBJ2-1 for the parts outside the CDR3, the full variable domain is GAGVSQSPSNKVTEKGKDVELRCDPISGHTALYWYRQSLGQGLEFLIYFQGNSAPDKSGLPSDRFSAERTGGSVSTLTIQRTQQEDSAVYLCASSLVFGTYNEQFFGPGTRLTVL.

This clone was detected once. The gene calls are TRBV19 and TRBJ1-6, with 8 positions matching TRBD1. The length of the CDR3 is 16 residues. Germline-derived CDR1 and CDR2 are LNHDA and SQIVND (reference sequence). V shed 3 bases, J shed 7 bases, and the junction held 8 bases outside the gene matches. CDR3 bases: TGTGCCAGTAGTATCCAGGGGGCGCGAGGGAATTCACCCCTCCACTTT. Translated, it gives CASSIQGARGNSPLHF.

This clone was seen only once. V usage is TRBV15 and J usage is TRBJ2-1; 7 nucleotides line up with TRBD1. This CDR3 has 14 residues. V lost 2 bases and J lost 7; bases outside the gene matches: 5. Germline V gives CDR1 LNHNV, CDR2 YYDKDF (reference sequence). CDR3 residues: CATSRTLTGNEQFF. CDR3 DNA sequence: TGTGCCACCAGCAGAACTTTGACAGGGAATGAGCAGTTCTTC.

For the CDR3, the DNA is TGTGCCAGCAGCCCCGGGACAGGTGAAGAAAAACTGTTTTTT. The encoded protein is CASSPGTGEEKLFF. J is TRBJ1-4 and V is TRBV2, with 8 bases identical to TRBD1. Germline CDR1 reads SNHLY; CDR2 reads FYNNEI. J was trimmed by 8 bases and V by 6 bases; bases with no gene match: 8. This CDR3 spans 14 amino acids.

V and J are TRBV28 and TRBJ2-1; 9 nucleotides agree with TRBD1. This CDR3 has 14 residues. Germline CDR1 reads MDHEN; CDR2 reads SYDVKM. J gave up 7 bases and V 8 bases, and 9 bases lay outside the gene matches. The CDR3 sequence: CASGTGRGNNEQFF. CDR3 in DNA: TGTGCCAGCGGGACAGGGAGGGGTAATAATGAGCAGTTCTTC.

The chain is built from TRBV5-1 and TRBJ1-2; 7 bases line up with TRBD1. This CDR3 spans 16 amino acids. Germline CDR1 reads SGHRS; CDR2 reads YFSETQ. After removal of 2 bases from V and 5 bases from J, the junction contained 12 bases not matched to a gene. CDR3 sequence reads: CASSFLPGQSIYGYTF. Here the CDR3 DNA reads TGCGCCAGCAGCTTCCTACCGGGACAGAGTATTTATGGCTACACCTTC.